A single sample gave rise to the 14 T cell receptor beta chains below, sequenced in a study of blood T cell repertoires in COVID-19. Clones were read by immunoSEQ multiplex PCR, and TCRdb kept only the in-frame ones, dropping some. This table holds about 350,000 clones, about 90% found once. Sequenced: PBMCs or T cells enriched from blood (not recorded which). The receptors come from a woman aged 30 to 39 who had been exposed to COVID-19.

This sequence joins TRBV19 and TRBJ1-1, with D possibly being TRBD1 (5 bases). This CDR3 comprises 12 residues. From germline, CDR1 is LNHDA and CDR2 SQIVND (reference sequence). V lost 7 bases, J lost 6 bases, and 12 bases lay in between. The CDR3 loop is CASMKGVSEAFF. The CDR3 DNA reads as TGTGCCAGTATGAAAGGGGTATCTGAAGCTTTCTTT.

This chain links TRBV5-1 with TRBJ2-3; D is perhaps TRBD2 (6 bases). Trimming took 3 bases from V and 4 from J, leaving 18 bases between them. This CDR3 is built from 16 residues. Germline CDR1 and CDR2: SGHRS and YFSETQ. The CDR3 sequence: CASSWAGLSGADTQYF. Here the CDR3 DNA reads TGCGCCAGCAGCTGGGCGGGACTCTCGGGGGCAGATACGCAGTATTTT.

The chain carries TRBV3-1 (or the pseudogene TRBV3-2) and TRBJ1-6, with TRBD1 matching 7 bases. V was pared by 4 bases and J by 8 bases, with 5 bases of the junction left unmatched. Germline values: CDR1 LGHDT, CDR2 YNNKEL (reference sequence). The CDR3 runs to 14 residues. CDR3 coding DNA: TGTGCCAGCAGCCCTCGGGACAGAGATTCACCCCTCCACTTT. Its translation: CASSPRDRDSPLHF.

The rearrangement uses TRBV13 and TRBJ2-7; 10 bases are a match to TRBD2. The CDR3 is 15 amino acids. Germline V gene data show CDR1 as PRHDT and CDR2 as FYEKMQ (reference sequence). Trimming at V came to 5 bases and at J to 2 bases, leaving 6 bases not matched to a gene. The CDR3 DNA reads TGTGCCAGCAGCGGTACTAGCGGGATTCCCTACGAGCAGTACTTC. Its translation: CASSGTSGIPYEQYF. Full variable domain (outside the CDR3, taken from reference TRBV13 and TRBJ2-7): AAGVIQSPRHLIKEKRETATLKCYPIPRHDTVYWYQQGPGQDPQFLISFYEKMQSDKGSIPDRFSAQQFSDYHSELNMSSLELGDSALYFCASSGTSGIPYEQYFGPGTRLTVT.

The chain carries TRBV21-1 and TRBJ2-1; TRBD2 is taken as the D call from the table, unchecked against the DNA. TRBV21-1 has pseudogene status. The CDR3 loop spans 13 amino acids. This CDR3 reads CASTWTLYNEQFF. CDR3 DNA: TGTGCCAGCACCTGGACTCTTTACAATGAGCAGTTCTTC.

The chain combines TRBV5-1 with TRBJ1-2, with 9 bases fitting TRBD1. Trimming removed 6 bases from V and 4 bases from J; junction bases left unmatched: 7. The CDR3 consists of 14 residues. Germline CDR1 and CDR2: SGHRS and YFSETQ. DNA of the CDR3: TGCGCCAGCACCGAACAGGGGGCCGGCTATGGCTACACCTTC. It translates to CASTEQGAGYGYTF.

The chain employs TRBV2 and TRBJ1-3; TRBD1 matches 8 bases. The CDR3 length is 17 residues. Germline CDR1 and CDR2: SNHLY and FYNNEI. J was trimmed by 0 bases and V by 5 bases; bases with no gene match: 9. CDR3 region: CASSTKDRVISGNTIYF. As DNA, the CDR3 is TGTGCCAGCAGTACCAAGGACAGGGTTATCTCTGGAAACACCATATATTTT.

This chain uses TRBV28 with TRBJ1-4; D is ambiguous. V was shortened by 8 bases and J by 7 bases, with 14 bases between the two germline ends. This CDR3 region has 13 residues. Germline CDR1 is MDHEN and CDR2 is SYDVKM. The CDR3 region is CASGRRAGEKLFF. CDR3 in DNA: TGTGCCAGCGGAAGGAGGGCCGGTGAAAAACTGTTTTTT.

The chain employs TRBV5-1 and TRBJ2-2; TRBD1 aligns across 8 bases. The CDR3 loop spans 18 amino acids. Looked up from germline, CDR1 is SGHRS and CDR2 is YFSETQ. Unmatched junction bases numbered 9, after V lost 2 bases and J lost 0 bases. The CDR3: CASSFDDRGHSNTGELFF. CDR3 sequence (DNA): TGCGCCAGCAGCTTCGACGACAGGGGCCATTCGAACACCGGGGAGCTGTTTTTT.

The J gene is TRBJ2-7, the V gene TRBV7-8; D is possibly TRBD2 (6 bases). The CDR3 loop spans 13 amino acids. V was clipped by 10 bases and J by 4 bases, with 17 bases between them. Germline V lookup: CDR1 SGHVS, CDR2 FQNEAQ. The CDR3 loop is CATKPGLEYEQYF. In nucleotides, the CDR3 is TGTGCCACTAAACCGGGACTGGAATACGAGCAGTACTTC.

This chain joins TRBV19 and TRBJ1-1; 8 bases fit TRBD1. This CDR3 is 14 amino acids long. The V and J ends lost 6 bases and 5 bases, in that order; junction bases with no gene match: 8. The germline V gene encodes CDR1 LNHDA and CDR2 SQIVND (reference sequence). CDR3 loop: CASRSGGAKTEAFF. CDR3 nucleotides: TGTGCCAGTAGATCAGGGGGCGCCAAGACTGAAGCTTTCTTT.

This clone was recorded only once. The rearrangement joins TRBV28 to TRBJ1-6, with 10 bases fitting TRBD1. V lost 6 bases and J lost 7; bases outside the gene matches: 6. The CDR3 loop spans 15 amino acids. Germline V gene data show CDR1 as MDHEN and CDR2 as SYDVKM. The CDR3 region is CASSSQGQGNSPLHF. As DNA, the CDR3 is TGTGCCAGCAGCTCCCAGGGACAGGGGAATTCACCCCTCCACTTT.

The rearrangement joins TRBV2 to TRBJ1-3; D ambiguous. The ends were cut back, 7 bases at V and 3 bases at J, with 13 bases in the middle. CDR3 length equals 14 residues. CDR1 is SNHLY and CDR2 is FYNNEI in the germline V gene. CDR3 residues: CASTPNRLGNTIYF. DNA of the CDR3: TGTGCCAGCACCCCGAATAGACTTGGAAACACCATATATTTT.

V is TRBV7-8 and J is TRBJ2-1, with TRBD1 identical over 8 bases. There are 18 residues in the CDR3. Trimming removed 4 bases from V and 6 bases from J; junction bases left unmatched: 17. CDR1 and CDR2 from the germline V gene are SGHVS and FQNEAQ. This CDR3 reads CASSSLLATGALTNEQFF. DNA of the CDR3: TGTGCCAGCAGCTCACTTCTGGCGACAGGGGCCCTTACCAATGAGCAGTTCTTC.